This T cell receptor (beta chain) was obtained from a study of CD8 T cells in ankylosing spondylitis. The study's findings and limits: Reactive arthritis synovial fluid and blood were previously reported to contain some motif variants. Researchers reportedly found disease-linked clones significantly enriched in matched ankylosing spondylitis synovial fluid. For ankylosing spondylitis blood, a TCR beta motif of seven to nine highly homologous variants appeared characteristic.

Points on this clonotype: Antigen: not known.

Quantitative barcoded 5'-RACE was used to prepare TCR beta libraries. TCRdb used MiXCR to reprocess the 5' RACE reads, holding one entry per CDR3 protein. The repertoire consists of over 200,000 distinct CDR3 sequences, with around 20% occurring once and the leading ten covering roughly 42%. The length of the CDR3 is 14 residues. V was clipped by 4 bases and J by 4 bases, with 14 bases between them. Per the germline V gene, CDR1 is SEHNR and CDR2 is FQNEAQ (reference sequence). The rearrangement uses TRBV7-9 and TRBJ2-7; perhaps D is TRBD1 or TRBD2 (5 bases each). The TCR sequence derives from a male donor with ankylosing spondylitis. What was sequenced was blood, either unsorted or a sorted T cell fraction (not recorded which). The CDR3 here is CASSSSGPSYEQYF. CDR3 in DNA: TGTGCCAGCAGCTCGTCGGGACCCTCATACGAGCAGTACTTC. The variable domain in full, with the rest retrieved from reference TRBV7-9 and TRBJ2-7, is DTGVSQNPRHKITKRGQNVTFRCDPISEHNRLYWYRQTLGQGPEFLTYFQNEAQLEKSRLLSDRFSAERPKGSFSTLEIQRTEQGDSAMYLCASSSSGPSYEQYFGPGTRLTVT.